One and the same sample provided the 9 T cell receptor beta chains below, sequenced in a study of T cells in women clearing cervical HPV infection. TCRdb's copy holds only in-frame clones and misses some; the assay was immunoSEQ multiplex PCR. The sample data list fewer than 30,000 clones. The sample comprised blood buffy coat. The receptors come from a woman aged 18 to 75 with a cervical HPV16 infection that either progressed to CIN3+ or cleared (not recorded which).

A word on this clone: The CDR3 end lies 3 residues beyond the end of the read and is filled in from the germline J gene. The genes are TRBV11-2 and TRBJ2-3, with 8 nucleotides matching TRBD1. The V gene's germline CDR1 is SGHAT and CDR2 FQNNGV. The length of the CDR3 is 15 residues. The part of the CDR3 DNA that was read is TGTGCCAGCAGCACTGGACAGGGATCGTCGGAGACG. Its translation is CASSTGQGSSET. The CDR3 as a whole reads CASSTGQGSSETQYF.

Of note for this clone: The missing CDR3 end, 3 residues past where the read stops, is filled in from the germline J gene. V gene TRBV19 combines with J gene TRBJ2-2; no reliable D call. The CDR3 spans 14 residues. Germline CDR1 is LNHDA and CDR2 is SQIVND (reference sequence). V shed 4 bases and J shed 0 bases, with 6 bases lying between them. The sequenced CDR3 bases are TGTGCCAGTAGTAAGGCCCCGAACACCGGGGAG. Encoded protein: CASSKAPNTGE. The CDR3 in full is CASSKAPNTGELFF.

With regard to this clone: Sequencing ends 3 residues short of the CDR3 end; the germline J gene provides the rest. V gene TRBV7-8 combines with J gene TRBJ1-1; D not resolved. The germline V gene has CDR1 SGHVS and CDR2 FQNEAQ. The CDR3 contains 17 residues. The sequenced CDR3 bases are TGTGCCAGCAGCTTAGGGACTAGCGGGAGTAGGTCCTACGAG. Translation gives CASSLGTSGSRSYE. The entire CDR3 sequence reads CASSLGTSGSRSYEAFF.

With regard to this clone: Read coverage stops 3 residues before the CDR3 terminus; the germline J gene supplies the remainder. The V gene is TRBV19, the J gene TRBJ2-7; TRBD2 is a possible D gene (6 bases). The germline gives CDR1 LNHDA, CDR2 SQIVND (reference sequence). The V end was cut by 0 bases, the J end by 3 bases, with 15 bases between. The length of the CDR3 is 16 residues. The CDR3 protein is CASSIDGAGPYYEQYF. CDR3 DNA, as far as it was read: TGTGCCAGTAGTATAGATGGGGCGGGGCCTTACTACGAG.

CDR3 DNA (partial): TGTGCCATCGGGGACTACGAG. The encoded protein is CAIGDYE. The whole CDR3 sequence is CAIGDYEQYF. The chain carries TRBV6-2 or TRBV6-3 and TRBJ2-7; D perhaps matches TRBD2 (5 bases). The CDR3 end is not reached by the read, which stops 3 residues before it; the germline J gene fills it in. Germline values: CDR1 MNHEY, CDR2 SVGEGT. Trimming took 10 bases from V and 3 from J, leaving 7 bases between them. The CDR3 is 10 residues long.

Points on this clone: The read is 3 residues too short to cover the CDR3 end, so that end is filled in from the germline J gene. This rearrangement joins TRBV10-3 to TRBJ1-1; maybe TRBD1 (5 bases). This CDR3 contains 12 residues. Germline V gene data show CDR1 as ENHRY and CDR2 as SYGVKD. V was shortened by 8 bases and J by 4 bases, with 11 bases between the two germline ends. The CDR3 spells CAIAREGTEAFF. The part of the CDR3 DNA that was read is TGTGCCATCGCCAGGGAGGGCACTGAA.

The CDR3 region is CASSTPTGGSYGQYF. The DNA read from the CDR3 is TGTGCCAGTAGTACCCCGACAGGGGGCAGCTATGGT. The genes are TRBV19 and TRBJ2-4; 10 bases are shared with TRBD1. The read comes to an end 3 residues before the CDR3 does, leaving the germline J gene to fill in the end. The CDR3 covers 15 residues. Looked up from germline, CDR1 is LNHDA and CDR2 is SQIVND (reference sequence).

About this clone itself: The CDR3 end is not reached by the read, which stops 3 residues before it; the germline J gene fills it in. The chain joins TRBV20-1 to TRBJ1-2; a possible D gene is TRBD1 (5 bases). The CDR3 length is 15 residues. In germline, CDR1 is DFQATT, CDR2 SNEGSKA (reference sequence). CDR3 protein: CSASGDSGRKETYTF. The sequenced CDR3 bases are TGCAGTGCTTCGGGGGATAGCGGGAGGAAAGAGACC.

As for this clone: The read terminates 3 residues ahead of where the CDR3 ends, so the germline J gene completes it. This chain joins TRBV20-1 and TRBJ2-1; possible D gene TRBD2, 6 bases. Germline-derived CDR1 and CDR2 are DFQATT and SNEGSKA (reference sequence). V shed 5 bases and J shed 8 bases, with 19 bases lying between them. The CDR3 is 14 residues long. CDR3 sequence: CSACMPRGVDEQFF. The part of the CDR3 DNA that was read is TGCAGTGCTTGCATGCCTCGCGGGGTCGATGAG.